Listed here are 10 T cell receptor beta chains from one sample, sequenced in a study of T cell clonality in common variable immunodeficiency. Sequencing was performed with immunoSEQ multiplex PCR; in TCRdb, only in-frame clones are kept and a portion is missing. The sample shows some 53,000 clones, none of them appearing just once. The source material was peripheral blood mononuclear cells. All receptors derive from a person aged 18 to 75 in good health.

There are many counts of this clone. CDR3 sequence: CASSFLAAGELFF. The part of the CDR3 DNA that was read is TGTGCCAGCAGCTTCCTAGCCGCCGGGGAG. The genes are TRBV11-3 and TRBJ2-2; weak D call: TRBD2 (5 bases). The read ends 3 residues before the CDR3 terminus; that terminus is restored from the germline J gene. Germline assignment: CDR1 SGHNT and CDR2 YENEEA. Trimming removed 3 bases from V and 6 bases from J, with 8 bases in between. This CDR3 is built from 13 residues.

This clone was recorded at least ten times. The sequenced fragment ends 3 residues before the CDR3 boundary, so the rest is inferred from the germline J gene. This chain links TRBV7-2 with TRBJ1-1; D is unresolved. The CDR3 loop spans 13 amino acids. The germline gives CDR1 SGHTA, CDR2 FQGNSA. V was cut by 0 bases and J by 3 bases, with 5 bases left in between. CDR3 DNA, as far as it was read: TGTGCCAGCAGCTTAGCAGACTACACTGAA. Translated: CASSLADYTE. The complete CDR3 sequence is CASSLADYTEAFF.

The sample holds many counts of this clone. The CDR3 end falls 3 residues outside the read, so it is completed with the germline J gene. The chain couples TRBV5-1 to TRBJ1-1; TRBD1 is a possible D gene (5 bases). With 1 base removed from V and 3 bases from J, the gap between germline ends came to 13 bases. The V gene's germline CDR1 is SGHRS and CDR2 YFSETQ. CDR3 size: 15 residues. CDR3 loop: CASSLFRQGDTEAFF. CDR3 DNA (partial): TGCGCCAGCAGCTTGTTTCGGCAGGGAGACACTGAA.

This clone was counted at least ten times. The sequenced fragment ends 3 residues before the CDR3 boundary, so the rest is inferred from the germline J gene. The chain joins TRBV7-9 to TRBJ1-4, with D possibly being TRBD1 (6 bases). With 5 bases removed from V and 8 bases from J, the gap between germline ends came to 15 bases. CDR3 length: 14 amino acids. Germline V gives CDR1 SEHNR, CDR2 FQNEAQ (reference sequence). CDR3 bases read: TGTGCCAGCAGCCCTCGCACAGGGTGGGAAAAA. The encoded protein is CASSPRTGWEK. Given in full, the CDR3 is CASSPRTGWEKLFF.

Comments on this clone: The read gets to within 3 residues of the CDR3 end, and the germline J gene fills in the rest. The chain recombines TRBV7-6 with TRBJ1-1; the match to TRBD1 covers 7 bases. CDR1 is SGHVS, CDR2 FNYEAQ, per germline. The CDR3 is 15 residues long. J was trimmed by 5 bases and V by 4 bases; bases with no gene match: 10. CDR3 sequence: CASSSRQGGWTEAFF. The DNA read from the CDR3 is TGTGCCAGCAGCTCCCGACAGGGAGGATGGACTGAA.

This clone came up a few times. Read sequence stops 3 residues before the CDR3 end, and the germline J gene provides the missing end. This sequence joins TRBV7-9 and TRBJ1-2, with D possibly being TRBD1 (6 bases). This CDR3 has 14 amino acids. CDR1 is SEHNR and CDR2 is FQNEAQ in the germline V gene (reference sequence). CDR3 DNA, as far as it was read: TGTGCCAGCAGCTCCGGGACATGGTCCTACGAC. This translates into CASSSGTWSYD. The full CDR3 is CASSSGTWSYDYTF.

This clone was observed many times. The CDR3 end is not reached by the read, which stops 3 residues before it; the germline J gene fills it in. J is TRBJ2-1 and V is TRBV20-1, with TRBD1 matching over 7 bases. CDR3 length equals 15 residues. Germline CDR1 DFQATT, CDR2 SNEGSKA (reference sequence). V shed 3 bases, J shed 5 bases, and the junction held 10 bases outside the gene matches. Incomplete CDR3 DNA: TGCAGTGCTAGGGAAACTAGGGGGCGTAACAATGAG. Its translation: CSARETRGRNNE. The CDR3 as a whole reads CSARETRGRNNEQFF.

In its sample, this clone was seen a few times. The read falls 3 residues short of the CDR3 end, and the missing part is taken from the germline J gene. The chain links TRBV2 to TRBJ2-7, with 7 bases matching TRBD1. Germline CDR1 and CDR2: SNHLY and FYNNEI. The CDR3 extends over 13 amino acids. With 7 bases clipped from V and 0 bases from J, the junction kept 3 bases outside the gene matches. Incomplete CDR3 DNA: TGTGCCAGCAATTCAGGGGGCTCCTACGAG. Its translation is CASNSGGSYE. The whole CDR3 protein reads CASNSGGSYEQYF.

Points on this clone: The sequenced fragment ends 3 residues before the CDR3 boundary, so the rest is inferred from the germline J gene. This chain links TRBV7-2 with TRBJ2-2, with 12 positions matching TRBD1. V trimming: 5 bases; J trimming: 4 bases; junction bases outside the gene matches: 2. CDR1 SGHTA and CDR2 FQGNSA come from the germline V gene. This CDR3 has 15 amino acids. The CDR3 reads CASSGDRGLTGELFF. The covered CDR3 bases are TGTGCCAGCAGCGGGGACAGGGGGCTCACCGGGGAG.

This clone came up a few times. The CDR3 end falls 3 residues outside the read, so it is completed with the germline J gene. This chain joins TRBV7-2 and TRBJ2-7, with D hard to call. The V gene's germline CDR1 is SGHTA and CDR2 FQGNSA. V lost 1 base, J lost 2 bases, and 9 bases lay in between. The CDR3 totals 14 residues. CDR3 DNA, as far as it was read: TGTGCCAGCAGCTTAGGAACATATACCTACGAG. It specifies CASSLGTYTYE. The CDR3 reads in full as CASSLGTYTYEQYF.